Described below is a single TCR beta chain sequence and its context. The entry originates in a study of blood T cell repertoires in COVID-19. The germline gives CDR1 KGHDR, CDR2 SFDVKD. Trimming removed 2 bases at V and 4 bases at J, with 13 bases between. The CDR3 runs to 15 residues. Profiled with immunoSEQ multiplex PCR; TCRdb holds only in-frame clones, not every one. Among roughly 260,000 clones, about 88% were seen once, and the ten largest hold around 2.2%. This rearrangement joins TRBV24-1 to TRBJ1-2, with D tentatively TRBD1 (6 bases). Sequencing was carried out using peripheral blood. The clonotype comes from a woman in her 40s who had recovered from COVID-19. CDR3 protein: CATSDYPRGAYGYTF. CDR3 bases: TGTGCCACCAGTGATTACCCCAGGGGCGCCTATGGCTACACCTTC.